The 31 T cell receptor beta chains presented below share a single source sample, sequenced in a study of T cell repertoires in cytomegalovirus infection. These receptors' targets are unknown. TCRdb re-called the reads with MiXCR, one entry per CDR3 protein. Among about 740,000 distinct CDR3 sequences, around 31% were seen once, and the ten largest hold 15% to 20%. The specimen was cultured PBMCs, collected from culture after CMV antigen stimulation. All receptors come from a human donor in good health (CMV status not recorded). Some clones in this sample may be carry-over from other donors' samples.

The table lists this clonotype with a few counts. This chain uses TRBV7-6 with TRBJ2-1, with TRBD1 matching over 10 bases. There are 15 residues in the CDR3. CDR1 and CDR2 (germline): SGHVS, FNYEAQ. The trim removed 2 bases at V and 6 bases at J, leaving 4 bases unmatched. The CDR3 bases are TGTGCCAGCAGCTTACCACGGACAGGGGGCAATGAGCAGTTCTTC. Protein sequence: CASSLPRTGGNEQFF.

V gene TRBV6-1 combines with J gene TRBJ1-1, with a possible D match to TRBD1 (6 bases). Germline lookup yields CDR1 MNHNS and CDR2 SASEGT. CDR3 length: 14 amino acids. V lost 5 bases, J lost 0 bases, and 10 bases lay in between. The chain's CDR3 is CASSRDRLNTEAFF. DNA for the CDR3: TGTGCCAGCAGTCGAGACAGGTTGAACACTGAAGCTTTCTTT.

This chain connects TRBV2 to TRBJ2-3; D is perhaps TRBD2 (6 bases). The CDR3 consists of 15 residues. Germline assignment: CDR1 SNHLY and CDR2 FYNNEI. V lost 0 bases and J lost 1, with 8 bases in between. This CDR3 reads CASSEAPSGTDTQYF. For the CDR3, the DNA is TGTGCCAGCAGTGAAGCGCCTAGCGGCACAGATACGCAGTATTTT.

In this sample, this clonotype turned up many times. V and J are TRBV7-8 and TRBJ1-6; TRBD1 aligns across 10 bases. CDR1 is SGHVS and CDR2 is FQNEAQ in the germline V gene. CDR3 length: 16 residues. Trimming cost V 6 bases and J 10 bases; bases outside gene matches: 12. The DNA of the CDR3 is TGTGCCAGCAGTCCGGGACAGGGGCCGGCGGACTCACCCCTCCACTTT. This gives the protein CASSPGQGPADSPLHF.

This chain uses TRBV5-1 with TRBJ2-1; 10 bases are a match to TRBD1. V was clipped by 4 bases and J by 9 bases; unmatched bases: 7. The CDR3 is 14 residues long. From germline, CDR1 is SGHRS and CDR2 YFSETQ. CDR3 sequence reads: CASSAGTGVFEQFF. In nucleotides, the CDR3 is TGCGCCAGCAGCGCCGGGACAGGGGTTTTTGAGCAGTTCTTC. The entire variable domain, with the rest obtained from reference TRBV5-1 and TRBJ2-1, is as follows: KAGVTQTPRYLIKTRGQQVTLSCSPISGHRSVSWYQQTPGQGLQFLFEYFSETQRNKGNFPGRFSGRQFSNSRSEMNVSTLELGDSALYLCASSAGTGVFEQFFGPGTRLTVL.

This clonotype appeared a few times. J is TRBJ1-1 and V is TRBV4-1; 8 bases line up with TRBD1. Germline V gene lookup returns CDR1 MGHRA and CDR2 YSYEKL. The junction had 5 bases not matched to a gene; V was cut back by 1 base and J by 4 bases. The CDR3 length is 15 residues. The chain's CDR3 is CASSQVRQGATEAFF. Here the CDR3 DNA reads TGCGCCAGCAGCCAAGTCCGGCAGGGGGCCACTGAAGCTTTCTTT.

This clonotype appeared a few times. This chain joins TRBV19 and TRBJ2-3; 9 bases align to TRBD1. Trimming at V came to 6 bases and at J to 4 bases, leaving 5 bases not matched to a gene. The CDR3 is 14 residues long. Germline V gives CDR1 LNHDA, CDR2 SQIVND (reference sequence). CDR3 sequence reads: CASRGQGGSDTQYF. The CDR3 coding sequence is TGTGCCAGTAGGGGACAGGGCGGCTCAGATACGCAGTATTTT.

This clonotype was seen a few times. CDR3 nucleotides: TGTGCCAGCACCAAGACTAGCGGGGGTCCAGATACGCAGTATTTT. Amino acid sequence: CASTKTSGGPDTQYF. The genes are TRBV12-3 or TRBV12-4 and TRBJ2-3, with 12 bases lining up with TRBD2. Unmatched junction bases numbered 6, after V lost 7 bases and J lost 4 bases. This CDR3 is built from 15 residues.

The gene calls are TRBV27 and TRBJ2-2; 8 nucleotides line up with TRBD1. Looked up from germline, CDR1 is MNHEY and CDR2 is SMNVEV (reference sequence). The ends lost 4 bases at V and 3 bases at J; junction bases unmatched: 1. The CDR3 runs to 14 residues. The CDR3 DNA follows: TGTGCCAGCAGTTGGACAGGGTACACCGGGGAGCTGTTTTTT. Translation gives CASSWTGYTGELFF.

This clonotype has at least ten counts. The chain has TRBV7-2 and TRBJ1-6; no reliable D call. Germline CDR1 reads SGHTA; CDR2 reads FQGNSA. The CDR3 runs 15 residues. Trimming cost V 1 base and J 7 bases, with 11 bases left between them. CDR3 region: CASSLGVGRNSPLHF. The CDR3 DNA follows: TGTGCCAGCAGCTTAGGGGTCGGCAGAAATTCACCCCTCCACTTT.

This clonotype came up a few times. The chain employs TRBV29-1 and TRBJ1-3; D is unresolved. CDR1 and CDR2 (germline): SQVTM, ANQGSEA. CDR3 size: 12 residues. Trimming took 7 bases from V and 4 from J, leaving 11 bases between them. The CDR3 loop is CSAWTFGNTIYF. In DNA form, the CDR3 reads TGCAGCGCCTGGACTTTCGGAAACACCATATATTTT. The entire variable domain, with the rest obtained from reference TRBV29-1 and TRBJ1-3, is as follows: SAVISQKPSRDICQRGTSLTIQCQVDSQVTMMFWYRQQPGQSLTLIATANQGSEATYESGFVIDKFPISRPNLTFSTLTVSNMSPEDSSIYLCSAWTFGNTIYFGEGSWLTVV.

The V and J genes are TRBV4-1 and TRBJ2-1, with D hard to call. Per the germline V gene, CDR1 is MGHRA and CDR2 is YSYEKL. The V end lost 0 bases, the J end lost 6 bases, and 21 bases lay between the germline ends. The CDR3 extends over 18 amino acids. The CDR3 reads CASSQDRSAYLGSNEQFF. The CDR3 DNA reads TGCGCCAGCAGCCAAGATCGGAGTGCCTATTTGGGATCCAATGAGCAGTTCTTC.

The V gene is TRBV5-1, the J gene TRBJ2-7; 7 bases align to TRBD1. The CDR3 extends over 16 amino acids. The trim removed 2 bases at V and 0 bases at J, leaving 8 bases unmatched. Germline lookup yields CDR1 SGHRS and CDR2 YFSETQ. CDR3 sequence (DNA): TGCGCCAGCAGCTTAACCCGGGACAGCAACTCCTACGAGCAGTACTTC. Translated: CASSLTRDSNSYEQYF. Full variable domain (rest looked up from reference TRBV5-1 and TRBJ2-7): KAGVTQTPRYLIKTRGQQVTLSCSPISGHRSVSWYQQTPGQGLQFLFEYFSETQRNKGNFPGRFSGRQFSNSRSEMNVSTLELGDSALYLCASSLTRDSNSYEQYFGPGTRLTVT.

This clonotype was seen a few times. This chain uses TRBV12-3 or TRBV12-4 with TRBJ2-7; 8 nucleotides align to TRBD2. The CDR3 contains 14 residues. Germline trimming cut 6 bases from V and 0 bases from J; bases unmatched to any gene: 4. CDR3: CASRRGASSYEQYF. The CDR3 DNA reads TGTGCCAGCAGGCGGGGGGCTAGCTCCTACGAGCAGTACTTC.

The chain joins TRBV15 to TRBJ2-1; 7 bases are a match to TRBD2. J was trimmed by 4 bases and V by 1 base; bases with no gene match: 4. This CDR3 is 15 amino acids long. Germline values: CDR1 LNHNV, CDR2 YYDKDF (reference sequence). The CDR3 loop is CATSRVPSGYNEQFF. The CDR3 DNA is TGTGCCACCAGCAGAGTTCCTAGCGGTTACAATGAGCAGTTCTTC.

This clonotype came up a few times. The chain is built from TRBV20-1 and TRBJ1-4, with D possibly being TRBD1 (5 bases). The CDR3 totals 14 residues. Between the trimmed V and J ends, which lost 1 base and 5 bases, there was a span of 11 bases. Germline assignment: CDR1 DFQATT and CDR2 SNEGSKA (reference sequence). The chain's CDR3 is CSARGPGDNEKLFF. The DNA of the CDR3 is TGCAGTGCTAGAGGTCCCGGGGACAATGAAAAACTGTTTTTT.

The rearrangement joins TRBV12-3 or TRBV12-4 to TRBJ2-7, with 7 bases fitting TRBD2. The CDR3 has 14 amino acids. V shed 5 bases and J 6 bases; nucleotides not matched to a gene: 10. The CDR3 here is CASSPMTGGGEQYF. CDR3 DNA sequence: TGTGCCAGCAGTCCCATGACGGGAGGCGGCGAGCAGTACTTC.

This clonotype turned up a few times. The CDR3 here is CASSPPLGGHRRNDEQYF. CDR3 nucleotides: TGTGCCAGCTCACCACCTTTGGGCGGACACCGGAGGAATGACGAGCAGTACTTC. The V call is TRBV18, the J call TRBJ2-7; D may correspond to TRBD1 or TRBD2 (5 bases each). The V end was cut by 0 bases, the J end by 5 bases, with 23 bases between. Germline assignment: CDR1 KGHSH and CDR2 LQKENI. CDR3 length: 18 amino acids.

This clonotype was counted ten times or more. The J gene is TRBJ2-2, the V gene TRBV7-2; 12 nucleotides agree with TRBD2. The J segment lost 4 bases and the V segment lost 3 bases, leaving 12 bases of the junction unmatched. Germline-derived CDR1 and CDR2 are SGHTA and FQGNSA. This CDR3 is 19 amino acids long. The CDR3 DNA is TGTGCCAGCAGCTTCTACCTAGCGGGAGGGTTACTGGGCACCGGGGAGCTGTTTTTT. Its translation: CASSFYLAGGLLGTGELFF.

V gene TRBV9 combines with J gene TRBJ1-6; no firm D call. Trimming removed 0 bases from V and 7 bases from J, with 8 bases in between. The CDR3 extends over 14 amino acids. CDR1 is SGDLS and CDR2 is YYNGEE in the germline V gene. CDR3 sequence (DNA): TGTGCCAGCAGCGTAGAAGGCAGAAATTCACCCCTCCACTTT. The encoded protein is CASSVEGRNSPLHF.

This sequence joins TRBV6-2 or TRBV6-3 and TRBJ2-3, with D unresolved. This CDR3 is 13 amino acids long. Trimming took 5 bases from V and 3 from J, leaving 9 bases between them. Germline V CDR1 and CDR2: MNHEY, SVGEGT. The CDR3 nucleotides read TGTGCCAGCAGTGTAACGATGACAGATACGCAGTATTTT. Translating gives CASSVTMTDTQYF.

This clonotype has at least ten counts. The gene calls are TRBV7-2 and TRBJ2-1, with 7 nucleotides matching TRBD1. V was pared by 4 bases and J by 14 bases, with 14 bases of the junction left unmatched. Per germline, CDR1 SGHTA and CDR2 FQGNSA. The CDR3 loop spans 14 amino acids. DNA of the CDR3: TGTGCCAGCAGCTCCGCGCGAGACAGGGCTCAGAAGTTCTTC. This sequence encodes CASSSARDRAQKFF.

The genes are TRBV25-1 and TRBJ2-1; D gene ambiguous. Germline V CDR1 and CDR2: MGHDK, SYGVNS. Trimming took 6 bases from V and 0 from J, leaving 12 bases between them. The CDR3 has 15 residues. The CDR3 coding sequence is TGTGCCAGCAGCGCGACCCCGAGCTCCTACAATGAGCAGTTCTTC. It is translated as CASSATPSSYNEQFF.

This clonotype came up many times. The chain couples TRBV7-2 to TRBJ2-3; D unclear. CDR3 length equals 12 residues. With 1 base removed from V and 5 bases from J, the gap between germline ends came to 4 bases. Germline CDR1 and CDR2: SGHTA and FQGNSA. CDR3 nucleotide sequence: TGTGCCAGCAGCTTAGACGGAGATACGCAGTATTTT. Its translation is CASSLDGDTQYF.

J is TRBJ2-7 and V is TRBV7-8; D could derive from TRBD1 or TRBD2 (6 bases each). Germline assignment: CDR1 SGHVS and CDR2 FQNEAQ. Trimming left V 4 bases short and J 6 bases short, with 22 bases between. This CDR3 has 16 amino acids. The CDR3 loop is CASSSPGWGAPSEQYF. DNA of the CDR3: TGTGCCAGCAGCTCACCGGGGTGGGGGGCGCCGTCCGAGCAGTACTTC.

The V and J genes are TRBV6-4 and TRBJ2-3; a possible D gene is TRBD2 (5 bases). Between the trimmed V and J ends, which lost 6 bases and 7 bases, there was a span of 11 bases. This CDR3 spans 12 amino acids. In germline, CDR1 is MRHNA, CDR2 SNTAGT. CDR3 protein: CASRDERNTQYF. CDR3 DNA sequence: TGTGCCAGCAGAGACGAGCGGAATACGCAGTATTTT.

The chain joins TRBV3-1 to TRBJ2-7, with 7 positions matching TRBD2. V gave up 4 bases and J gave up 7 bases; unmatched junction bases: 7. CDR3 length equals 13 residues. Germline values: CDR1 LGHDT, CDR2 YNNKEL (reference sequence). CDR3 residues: CASSRDYAEEQYF. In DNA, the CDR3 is TGTGCCAGCAGCCGGGACTACGCGGAAGAGCAGTACTTC.

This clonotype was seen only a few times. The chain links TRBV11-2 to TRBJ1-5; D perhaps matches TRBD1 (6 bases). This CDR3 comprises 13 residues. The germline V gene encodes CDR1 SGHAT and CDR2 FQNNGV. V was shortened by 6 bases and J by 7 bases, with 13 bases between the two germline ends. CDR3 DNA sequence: TGTGCCAGCAGTCGCAACAGGGCGCAGCCCCAGCATTTT. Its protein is CASSRNRAQPQHF.

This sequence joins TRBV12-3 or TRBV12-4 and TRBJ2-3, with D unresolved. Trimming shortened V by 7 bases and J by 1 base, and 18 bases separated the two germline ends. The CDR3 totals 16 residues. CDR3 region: CASTPGFGWGTDTQYF. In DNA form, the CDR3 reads TGTGCCAGCACCCCGGGTTTCGGATGGGGCACAGATACGCAGTATTTT.

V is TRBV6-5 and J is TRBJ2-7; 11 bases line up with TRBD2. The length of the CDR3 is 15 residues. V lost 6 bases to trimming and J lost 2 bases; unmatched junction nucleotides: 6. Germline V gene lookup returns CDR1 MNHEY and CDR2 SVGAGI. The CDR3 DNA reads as TGTGCCAGCAGCTCGGGACTAGCGGTGACCTACGAGCAGTACGTC. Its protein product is CASSSGLAVTYEQYV.

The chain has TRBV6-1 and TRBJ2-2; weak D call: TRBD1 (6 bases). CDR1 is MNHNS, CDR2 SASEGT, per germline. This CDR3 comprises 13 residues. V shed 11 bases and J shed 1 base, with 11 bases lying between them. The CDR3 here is CAQGHRNTGELFF. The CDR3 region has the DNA TGTGCCCAGGGACACAGGAACACCGGGGAGCTGTTTTTT.